This TCR beta chain stems from a study of blood T cell repertoires in COVID-19. The data were produced by immunoSEQ multiplex PCR, yet TCRdb's version contains in-frame clones alone and is incomplete. Of 160,000 or so clones listed, about 84% were seen once; the top ten hold around 6%. In germline, CDR1 is SGHRS, CDR2 YFSETQ. The germline V and J ends were trimmed by 5 bases and 5 bases, with 11 bases remaining between them. This CDR3 is built from 12 residues. This TCR derives from a woman in her forties with acute COVID-19. The chain uses TRBV5-1 and TRBJ2-7; possibly TRBD1 for D (6 bases). Input material: PBMCs or T cells enriched from blood (not recorded which). CDR3: CASREDSHEQYF. As DNA, the CDR3 is TGCGCCAGCAGAGAGGACAGCCACGAGCAGTACTTC.